The 9 T cell receptor beta chains in this list originate from one sample, sequenced in a study of T cell responses to AZD1222 COVID-19 vaccine. Some clones are missing from TCRdb's copy, which holds only in-frame ones; the method was immunoSEQ multiplex PCR. The table lists fewer than 30,000 clones, about 93% of them singletons. Sequenced material: peripheral blood, taken on day 0 of AZD1222 vaccination. The receptors shown here come from an adult in good health.

This chain connects TRBV7-2 to TRBJ2-7; D unclear. The CDR3 runs 14 residues. Trimming stripped 1 base from V and 5 bases from J, with 12 bases between. Germline V gene sequence: CDR1 SGHTA, CDR2 FQGNSA. CDR3 region: CASSLDLPRDEQYF. The CDR3 DNA sequence: TGTGCCAGCAGCTTAGATCTCCCTCGGGACGAGCAGTACTTC.

DNA for the CDR3: TGCGCCAGCAGCAAGGGGCAGGCCTACGAGCAGTACTTC. It specifies CASSKGQAYEQYF. This chain uses TRBV5-1 with TRBJ2-7; TRBD1 might be the D (5 bases). The V gene's germline CDR1 is SGHRS and CDR2 YFSETQ. The CDR3 spans 13 residues. V was shortened by 4 bases and J by 2 bases, with 10 bases between the two germline ends.

This chain links TRBV9 with TRBJ1-6; D not resolved. The V gene's germline CDR1 is SGDLS and CDR2 YYNGEE. CDR3 size: 13 residues. V was clipped by 3 bases and J by 8 bases, with 9 bases between them. The CDR3 nucleotides read TGTGCCAGCAGCGAAAGAAGCGATTCACCCCTCCACTTT. This encodes CASSERSDSPLHF.

A few counts support this clone. Within the sample, other DNA sequences also encode this same CDR3. The chain couples TRBV6-2 or TRBV6-3 to TRBJ1-1; TRBD1 matches 8 bases. The CDR3 extends over 15 amino acids. V lost 3 bases to trimming and J lost 1 base; unmatched junction nucleotides: 4. Germline-derived CDR1 and CDR2 are MNHEY and SVGEGT. CDR3 in DNA: TGTGCCAGCAGTTATTCCGGGACAGGGAACACTGAAGCTTTCTTT. The encoded protein is CASSYSGTGNTEAFF.

This chain uses TRBV9 with TRBJ1-6; TRBD1 matches at 7 bases. This CDR3 has 13 residues. The trim removed 3 bases at V and 13 bases at J, leaving 7 bases unmatched. Germline V gene sequence: CDR1 SGDLS, CDR2 YYNGEE. The DNA for the CDR3 is TGTGCCAGCAGCGGGTCGGGCAGGGGGCCCCTCCACTTT. Residues: CASSGSGRGPLHF.

This clone is labeled large. The V call is TRBV15, the J call TRBJ2-1; TRBD2 agrees at 13 bases. The trim removed 5 bases at V and 6 bases at J, leaving 4 bases unmatched. The germline V gene has CDR1 LNHNV and CDR2 YYDKDF (reference sequence). The CDR3 spans 15 residues. The DNA of the CDR3 is TGTGCCACCAGCGATACTAGCGGGGGGGCCAATGAGCAGTTCTTC. It specifies CATSDTSGGANEQFF.

This clone was found once. V and J are TRBV4-3 and TRBJ1-1; D is ambiguous. With 0 bases removed from V and 4 bases from J, the gap between germline ends came to 12 bases. The germline V gene encodes CDR1 LGHNA and CDR2 YSLEER. The length of the CDR3 is 15 residues. DNA for the CDR3: TGCGCCAGCAGCCAAGATTGGCCGGTTGCCACTGAAGCTTTCTTT. Translation gives CASSQDWPVATEAFF.

The chain combines TRBV9 with TRBJ2-3, with a weak D call TRBD2 (5 bases). The V end lost 3 bases, the J end lost 0 bases, and 8 bases lay between the germline ends. This CDR3 comprises 14 residues. Germline V gene sequence: CDR1 SGDLS, CDR2 YYNGEE. The DNA of the CDR3 is TGTGCCAGCAGCGAGAGCGGAAGCACAGATACGCAGTATTTT. It is translated as CASSESGSTDTQYF.

The chain links TRBV11-3 to TRBJ2-3, with 8 positions matching TRBD2. CDR3 length: 14 residues. CDR1 and CDR2 from the germline V gene are SGHNT and YENEEA. V lost 5 bases and J lost 2; bases outside the gene matches: 3. This CDR3 is CASSGAGATDTQYF. CDR3 DNA sequence: TGTGCCAGCAGCGGAGCGGGAGCCACAGATACGCAGTATTTT.